The 20 T cell receptor beta chains below all came from one sample that was sequenced in a study of tumor and adjacent non-tumor tissue in lung cancer. The template was RNA from unsorted bulk tissue. The library came from three nested PCR rounds adapted from ARM-PCR protocols. TCRdb passed the multiplex PCR reads through MiXCR, listing each CDR3 protein once. In the table there are 200,000 to 250,000 distinct CDR3 sequences, 60% to 85% of which are singletons. Sequences were obtained from lung tumor tissue. Every receptor here comes from a man aged 60 to 75 with non-small cell lung cancer.

V and J are TRBV4-3 and TRBJ1-2; 11 positions agree with TRBD1. CDR3 length: 14 amino acids. Germline trimming cut 6 bases from V and 13 bases from J; bases unmatched to any gene: 13. The germline V gene has CDR1 LGHNA and CDR2 YSLEER. In DNA, the CDR3 is TGCGCCAGCAGTCAACCCGGGACAGGGGGTAGCTTCACCTTC. This encodes CASSQPGTGGSFTF.

This clonotype showed up just once. One end of the junction is discordant with germline, which a read error may explain. The genes are TRBV4-2 and TRBJ1-1; a possible D gene is TRBD1 (5 bases). The V gene's germline CDR1 is LGHNA and CDR2 YNFKEQ. The CDR3 totals 14 residues. CDR3 sequence: CANCPRGQDTEAFF. The CDR3 DNA sequence: TGTGCCAACTGCCCCCGAGGCCAGGACACCGAAGCTTTCTTT.

V gene TRBV11-3 combines with J gene TRBJ2-3, with D perhaps being TRBD1 or TRBD2 (5 bases each). The CDR3 is 15 amino acids. Trimming removed 4 bases at V and 15 bases at J, with 26 bases between. Germline V gene data show CDR1 as SGHNT and CDR2 as YENEEA. CDR3 sequence reads: CASSSGASMADMHYF. The CDR3 DNA reads TGTGCCAGCAGCTCCGGGGCTAGTATGGCAGATATGCACTATTTT.

Comments on this clonotype: This may arise from a read error, as a much more abundant clone is one base away. V and J are TRBV7-9 and TRBJ2-7; no clear D. The CDR3 consists of 12 residues. Germline V gene data show CDR1 as SEHNR and CDR2 as FQNEAQ (reference sequence). V shed 1 base and J shed 0 bases, with 1 base lying between them. CDR3 nucleotide sequence: TGTGCCAGCAGCTTAGGCTCCTACGAGCAGTACTTC. It codes for CASSLGSYEQYF.

Comment on this clonotype: This may come from a read error, since a much larger clone is one base off. The chain is built from TRBV6-5 and TRBJ2-7; 8 nucleotides agree with TRBD2. Germline CDR1 MNHEY, CDR2 SVGAGI. The CDR3 runs to 15 residues. CDR3 sequence (DNA): TGTGCCATCAGTATCGGACTAGCCGGGGTCGGCGAGCAGTACTTC. It specifies CAISIGLAGVGEQYF.

A word on this clonotype: A clone one base away is much larger, so this may be a read error. The chain combines TRBV29-1 with TRBJ1-5; TRBD1 aligns across 7 bases. The germline V gene encodes CDR1 SQVTM and CDR2 ANQGSEA. Losses at the gene ends were 8 bases for V and 6 bases for J; bases not matched to a gene: 13. The CDR3 totals 14 residues. Here the CDR3 DNA reads TGCAGCTTTTCGACAGGGAGCCAGGGTCAGCCCCAGCATTTT. Translating gives CSFSTGSQGQPQHF.

Concerning this clonotype itself: A read error may account for a junction end that differs from germline. The J gene is TRBJ1-5, the V gene TRBV11-1; D uncertain. The CDR3 covers 16 residues. From germline, CDR1 is SGHAT and CDR2 FQDESV (reference sequence). In DNA, the CDR3 is TGTGCCAGCTGCTTAGAAGGTGGATACATCAATCGGCCCCAGCATTTT. Translated: CASCLEGGYINRPQHF.

The rearrangement links TRBV4-1 to TRBJ2-5; the D gene is possibly TRBD2 (6 bases). The germline V gene has CDR1 MGHRA and CDR2 YSYEKL. Trimming shortened V by 7 bases and J by 5 bases, and 17 bases separated the two germline ends. This CDR3 has 14 residues. The CDR3: CASNQEGSRETQYF. The CDR3 region has the DNA TGCGCCAGCAACCAGGAGGGGTCTAGGGAGACCCAGTACTTC.

Points on this clonotype: A much larger clone is a single base away; this may be a read error. The gene calls are TRBV20-1 and TRBJ2-7, with unresolved D. The CDR3 length is 13 residues. V was shortened by 7 bases and J by 0 bases, with 13 bases between the two germline ends. Per the germline V gene, CDR1 is DFQATT and CDR2 is SNEGSKA (reference sequence). The CDR3 reads CSVAHDPSYEQYF. For the CDR3, the DNA is TGCAGTGTCGCTCATGATCCCTCCTACGAGCAGTACTTC.

A remark on this clonotype: A much larger clone lies one base from this, so it may be a read error. The rearrangement joins TRBV6-5 to TRBJ2-5, with 7 bases matching TRBD1. This CDR3 spans 15 amino acids. From germline, CDR1 is MNHEY and CDR2 SVGAGI. With V trimmed by 1 base and J by 5 bases, 7 bases remained unmatched. CDR3 amino acids: CASSYWMRGPETQYF. The DNA for the CDR3 is TGTGCCAGCAGTTACTGGATGAGGGGGCCGGAGACCCAGTACTTC.

The chain couples TRBV20-1 to TRBJ1-2; 7 bases line up with TRBD1. The CDR3 length is 14 residues. Germline CDR1 reads DFQATT; CDR2 reads SNEGSKA (reference sequence). After removal of 5 bases from V and 1 base from J, the junction contained 7 bases not matched to a gene. The CDR3 sequence is CSAQTGIGNYGYTF. The CDR3 DNA reads as TGCAGTGCTCAGACAGGGATTGGTAACTATGGCTACACCTTC.

V gene TRBV12-3 or TRBV12-4 combines with J gene TRBJ1-1, with TRBD1 identical over 8 bases. The ends lost 5 bases at V and 4 bases at J; junction bases unmatched: 3. CDR3 length: 13 amino acids. The CDR3 DNA sequence: TGTGCCAGCAGTATTACAGGGGGCACTGAAGCTTTCTTT. It codes for CASSITGGTEAFF.

The table lists this clonotype with a count of one. This chain links TRBV20-1 with TRBJ1-5, with TRBD1 matching 9 bases. CDR3 size: 14 residues. Germline CDR1 DFQATT, CDR2 SNEGSKA (reference sequence). Losses at the gene ends were 7 bases for V and 6 bases for J; bases not matched to a gene: 10. The CDR3 DNA sequence: TGCAGTGTTCCACAGGGGGCGCGGAGTCAGCCCCAGCATTTT. It yields the protein CSVPQGARSQPQHF.

As for this clonotype: This CDR3 is missing its conserved last phenylalanine or tryptophan, likely due to a read error. The J gene is TRBJ2-5, the V gene TRBV29-1; TRBD1 matches at 8 bases. Germline V gene data show CDR1 as SQVTM and CDR2 as ANQGSEA. J lost 2 bases, V lost 3 bases, and 8 bases had no gene match. CDR3 size: 15 residues. As DNA, the CDR3 is TGCAGCGTTGATCGACAGGGGTCCCAACAAGAGACCCAGTACATC. It translates to CSVDRQGSQQETQYI.

On this clonotype itself: No conserved phenylalanine or tryptophan is present at the end of the CDR3, so a read error is the likely explanation. No DNA is shown, since the ends of the CDR3 on it are uncertain; the CDR3 is the one TCRdb lists. This chain's CDR3 is CASGSLVLATTNTGELFV. The V and J genes are TRBV11-3 and TRBJ2-2; the D call TRBD2 from the table was never checked on the DNA. The CDR3 length equals 18 residues, ends included. Per germline, CDR1 SGHNT and CDR2 YENEEA.

The sample holds a few counts of this clonotype. The chain combines TRBV12-3 or TRBV12-4 with TRBJ1-2; 7 bases line up with TRBD1. V was clipped by 5 bases and J by 6 bases; unmatched bases: 3. The CDR3 length is 12 residues. CDR3 loop: CASSTGEHGYTF. CDR3 sequence (DNA): TGTGCCAGCAGTACAGGGGAACATGGCTACACCTTC.

For this clonotype: Because it lacks the conserved phenylalanine or tryptophan at the end, this CDR3 is likely a read error. The chain joins TRBV11-2 to TRBJ1-2; D ambiguous. The germline gives CDR1 SGHAT, CDR2 FQNNGV. This CDR3 contains 16 residues. In nucleotides, the CDR3 is TGTGCCTGCAGCCCCGTGACCGCCGCTTCTAACTATGGCTACACCTTA. This translates into CACSPVTAASNYGYTL.

This CDR3 reads CSARGTGCVDTEAFF. CDR3 DNA sequence: TGCAGTGCTAGAGGGACAGGGTGCGTGGACACTGAAGCTTTCTTT. The chain couples TRBV20-1 to TRBJ1-1, with 8 bases identical to TRBD1. Germline-derived CDR1 and CDR2 are DFQATT and SNEGSKA (reference sequence). CDR3 length: 15 residues. V dropped 1 base and J dropped 3; count of bases not matched to a gene: 7.

Remarks on this clonotype: Just one base apart from a much larger clone, this may be a read error. The CDR3 carries no conserved terminal phenylalanine or tryptophan, so it likely arises from a read error. The chain joins TRBV5-4 to TRBJ1-1, with D tentatively TRBD1 (5 bases). This CDR3 has 15 residues. Trimming pared 4 bases from V and 1 base from J, leaving 14 bases between. The germline gives CDR1 SGHNT, CDR2 YYREEE (reference sequence). CDR3 in amino acids: CASSPDGGRNTEAFL. CDR3 coding DNA: TGTGCCAGCAGCCCTGATGGGGGGAGGAACACTGAAGCTTTCCTT.

The chain links TRBV20-1 to TRBJ2-7; TRBD2 agrees at 9 bases. Germline CDR1 is DFQATT and CDR2 is SNEGSKA (reference sequence). The CDR3 consists of 14 residues. The junction had 13 bases not matched to a gene; V was cut back by 3 bases and J by 10 bases. The CDR3 nucleotides read TGCAGTGCTAGTGTTAGCGGGAGATTGGGCGATCAGTACTTC. This codes for CSASVSGRLGDQYF.